This TCR beta chain was obtained from a study of OX40 agonist ivuxolimab in advanced cancers. Overall study: The treatment was a fully human IgG2 OX40 agonist, ivuxolimab. Partial responses were seen in three patients, one with hepatocellular carcinoma and two with cutaneous melanoma. Overall study results and limits: The CD4+ and CD8+ T cells in the blood had expanded clonally by week 6 at 0.1 to 3.0 mg/kg.

Note on this clone: What it binds is not known.

V was clipped by 5 bases and J by 7 bases; unmatched bases: 4. The CDR3 has 15 amino acids. Germline V gene sequence: CDR1 WSHSY, CDR2 SAAADI. Clones were sequenced by immunoSEQ multiplex PCR, and TCRdb holds only the in-frame ones, with some missing. Among under 70,000 clones listed, 80% to 90% were seen once. The chain couples TRBV10-2 to TRBJ1-6, with 11 bases that match TRBD1. This clonotype was obtained from an adult with an advanced solid tumor such as melanoma, head and neck, liver or kidney cancer. This material consisted of CD4+ or CD8+ T cells sorted from blood, taken in a trial of the OX40 agonist ivuxolimab. This CDR3 is CASSLGQGANSPLHF. For the CDR3, the DNA is TGCGCCAGCAGTTTAGGACAGGGGGCAAATTCACCCCTCCACTTT.